The present T cell receptor beta chain was sequenced within a study of blood T cell repertoires in COVID-19. Study context: T cells, B-cell-depleted T cells, or PBMCs provided the cDNA or gDNA that served as material.

The germline V gene encodes CDR1 LGHDT and CDR2 YNNKEL (reference sequence). With V trimmed by 4 bases and J by 5 bases, 6 bases remained unmatched. This CDR3 is 16 amino acids long. Patients at the Seattle site were enrolled during active infection and followed longitudinally. Under the authors' procedure: Amplification of reference gene primers was used by the study to estimate nucleated cell counts. The data were produced by immunoSEQ multiplex PCR, yet TCRdb's version contains in-frame clones alone and is incomplete. Clone size and V and J calls were adopted from that table, with D and trimming inferred from the DNA. Of some 300,000 clones listed, under 90% are singletons.

Input material: peripheral blood. V gene TRBV3-1 (or the pseudogene TRBV3-2) combines with J gene TRBJ2-2; TRBD1 matches at 11 bases. The receptor's source is a woman aged 25-40 years with COVID-19, enrolled during active disease. CDR3 nucleotides: TGTGCCAGCAGCCCGGGACAGGGGGAGAGAACCGGGGAGCTGTTTTTT. It yields the protein CASSPGQGERTGELFF.